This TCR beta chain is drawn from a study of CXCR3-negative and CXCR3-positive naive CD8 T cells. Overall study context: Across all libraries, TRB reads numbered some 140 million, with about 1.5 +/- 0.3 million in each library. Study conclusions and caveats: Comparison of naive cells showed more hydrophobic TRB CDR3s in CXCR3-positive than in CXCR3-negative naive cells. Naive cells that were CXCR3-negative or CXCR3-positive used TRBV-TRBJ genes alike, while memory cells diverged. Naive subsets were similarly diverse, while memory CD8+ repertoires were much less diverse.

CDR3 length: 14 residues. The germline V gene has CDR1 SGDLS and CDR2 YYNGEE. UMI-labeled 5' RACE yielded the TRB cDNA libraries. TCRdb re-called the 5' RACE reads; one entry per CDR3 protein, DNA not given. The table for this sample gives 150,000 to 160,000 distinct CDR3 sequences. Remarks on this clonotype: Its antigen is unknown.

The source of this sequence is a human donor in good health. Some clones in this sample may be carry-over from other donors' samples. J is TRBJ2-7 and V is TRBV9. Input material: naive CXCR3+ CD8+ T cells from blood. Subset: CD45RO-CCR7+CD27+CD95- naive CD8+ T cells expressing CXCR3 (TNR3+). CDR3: CASSVEAELREQYF.